The 25 T cell receptor beta chains reported below all come from one sample, sequenced in a study of shared clonotypes between healthy human individuals. Method: immunoSEQ multiplex PCR; TCRdb's copy keeps in-frame clones and lacks some. The data hold fewer than 3 million clones, with about 90% observed a single time. Sequencing was carried out using naive CD4+ T cells from PBMCs. The sample's subset: CD45RA+ positively selected. Every receptor here comes from a man between 18 and 35 years old in good health. Some clones in this sample may be carry-over from other donors' samples.

The rearrangement joins TRBV4-1 to TRBJ2-7; 7 bases are shared with TRBD2. CDR1 is MGHRA and CDR2 is YSYEKL in the germline V gene. The CDR3 spans 18 residues. The J segment lost 2 bases and the V segment lost 0 bases, leaving 13 bases of the junction unmatched. The CDR3 spells CASSQEPIRLAGAYEQYF. The DNA for the CDR3 is TGCGCCAGCAGCCAAGAACCCATACGTCTTGCGGGGGCCTACGAGCAGTACTTC.

The chain uses TRBV30 and TRBJ2-3; D gene unclear. Germline-derived CDR1 and CDR2 are GTSNPN and SVGIG (reference sequence). The length of the CDR3 is 11 residues. Trimming removed 3 bases at V and 11 bases at J, with 12 bases between. The DNA of the CDR3 is TGTGCCTGGAGCACGCTTCTCCGGCAGTATTTT. The encoded protein is CAWSTLLRQYF.

V gene TRBV6-4 combines with J gene TRBJ1-2, with 8 nucleotides matching TRBD1. The germline CDR1 and CDR2 sequences are MRHNA and SNTAGT. V shed 8 bases and J 5 bases; nucleotides not matched to a gene: 10. CDR3 length equals 14 residues. CDR3: CASSQGTGHYGYTF. The CDR3, as DNA: TGTGCCAGCTCCCAGGGGACAGGCCATTATGGCTACACCTTC.

On this clone itself: The same CDR3 can be traced to other DNA sequences in this sample. The V call is TRBV5-1, the J call TRBJ2-7; D is perhaps TRBD1 (6 bases). Germline values: CDR1 SGHRS, CDR2 YFSETQ. V was pared by 1 base and J by 4 bases, with 6 bases between. The CDR3 sequence is 12 residues long. CDR3 nucleotide sequence: TGCGCCAGCAGCTTGCAGGGGTACGAGCAGTACTTC. Translated, it gives CASSLQGYEQYF.

The chain recombines TRBV7-3 with TRBJ1-1; D may be TRBD1 (5 bases). The V end was cut by 4 bases, the J end by 1 base, with 13 bases between. CDR3 length: 15 residues. Germline V gene lookup returns CDR1 SGHTA and CDR2 FQGTGA. The CDR3 region is CASSSQGGGNTEAFF. The CDR3 nucleotides read TGTGCCAGCAGCTCGCAGGGCGGTGGGAACACTGAAGCTTTCTTT.

The rearrangement uses TRBV5-4 and TRBJ1-1; TRBD1 is a possible D gene (6 bases). In germline, CDR1 is SGHNT, CDR2 YYREEE (reference sequence). The CDR3 length is 14 residues. The ends were cut back, 9 bases at V and 1 base at J, with 16 bases in the middle. The CDR3 bases are TGTGCCACAGCGCCTGGGGGGCGGAACACTGAAGCTTTCTTT. Protein: CATAPGGRNTEAFF.

This chain uses TRBV28 with TRBJ2-2; D is possibly TRBD1 (5 bases). Between the trimmed V and J ends, which lost 5 bases and 0 bases, there was a span of 7 bases. Germline values: CDR1 MDHEN, CDR2 SYDVKM. The CDR3 extends over 14 amino acids. The DNA of the CDR3 is TGTGCCAGCAGTGTGACAGCGAACACCGGGGAGCTGTTTTTT. Its translation: CASSVTANTGELFF. The whole variable domain, filled in from reference TRBV28 and TRBJ2-2, reads DVKVTQSSRYLVKRTGEKVFLECVQDMDHENMFWYRQDPGLGLRLIYFSYDVKMKEKGDIPEGYSVSREKKERFSLILESASTNQTSMYLCASSVTANTGELFFGEGSRLTVL.

The gene calls are TRBV5-1 and TRBJ2-3; 7 bases fit TRBD2. CDR3 size: 15 residues. V shed 3 bases, J shed 1 base, and the junction held 5 bases outside the gene matches. CDR1 is SGHRS, CDR2 YFSETQ, per germline. The CDR3 loop is CASSSLAEGTDTQYF. CDR3 DNA: TGCGCCAGCAGCTCGCTAGCGGAGGGCACAGATACGCAGTATTTT.

Notes on this clone: Other DNA sequences in the same sample also yield this CDR3. V and J are TRBV18 and TRBJ1-3; D not certain. CDR1 is KGHSH, CDR2 LQKENI, per germline. CDR3 length: 14 residues. V lost 3 bases and J 0 bases, leaving 6 bases between the germline ends. This chain's CDR3 is CASSPESSGNTIYF. In DNA form, the CDR3 reads TGTGCCAGCTCACCTGAGAGCTCTGGAAACACCATATATTTT.

V is TRBV19 and J is TRBJ2-6; D possibly corresponds to TRBD1 (5 bases). The V gene lost 3 bases and the J gene lost 1 base, with 19 bases spanning the gap. Germline-derived CDR1 and CDR2 are LNHDA and SQIVND (reference sequence). This CDR3 region has 19 residues. The CDR3 loop reads CASSIYRLGPGSGANVLTF. CDR3 coding DNA: TGTGCCAGTAGTATTTACAGGTTAGGGCCAGGGTCTGGGGCCAACGTCCTGACTTTC.

The chain has TRBV7-9 and TRBJ1-2; 7 positions agree with TRBD1. J gave up 13 bases and V 0 bases, and 5 bases lay outside the gene matches. This CDR3 region has 12 residues. CDR1 is SEHNR and CDR2 is FQNEAQ in the germline V gene (reference sequence). CDR3 coding DNA: TGTGCCAGCAGCTTAGCCCCGCACAGGGGCACCTTC. It encodes CASSLAPHRGTF.

This chain links TRBV10-3 with TRBJ1-2, with unresolved D. Germline CDR1 is ENHRY and CDR2 is SYGVKD. Deletions cut 8 bases from V and 6 bases from J, with 13 bases between. The CDR3 length is 12 residues. CDR3 DNA sequence: TGTGCCATCGATGAAGGTCCCCATGGCTACACCTTC. Translation: CAIDEGPHGYTF.

V gene TRBV19 combines with J gene TRBJ1-1, with no clear D. The CDR3 loop spans 15 amino acids. The germline gives CDR1 LNHDA, CDR2 SQIVND (reference sequence). Trimming took off 5 bases at V and 0 bases at J, with 13 bases between the two ends. CDR3 coding DNA: TGTGCCAGTAGTTCCCGGACGGCACTGAACACTGAAGCTTTCTTT. Amino acid sequence: CASSSRTALNTEAFF.

The chain carries TRBV7-3 and TRBJ2-1, with D tentatively TRBD1 or TRBD2 (5 bases each). Germline values: CDR1 SGHTA, CDR2 FQGTGA. Trimming removed 3 bases at V and 10 bases at J, with 19 bases between. CDR3 size: 15 residues. CDR3 sequence (DNA): TGTGCCAGCAGCTTGACTCATGGGACGGTCAGCGAGCAGTTCTTC. Protein: CASSLTHGTVSEQFF.

The chain couples TRBV5-6 to TRBJ2-7; TRBD1 aligns across 10 bases. Trimming removed 3 bases from V and 3 bases from J; junction bases left unmatched: 3. The germline V gene has CDR1 SGHDT and CDR2 YYEEEE. CDR3 length equals 14 residues. The CDR3 loop is CASSWGQGLYEQYF. The CDR3, as DNA: TGTGCCAGCAGCTGGGGACAGGGGCTCTACGAGCAGTACTTC.

This chain joins TRBV7-2 and TRBJ1-5; D not certain. The germline gives CDR1 SGHTA, CDR2 FQGNSA. The CDR3 is 15 amino acids. The ends were cut back, 3 bases at V and 4 bases at J, with 13 bases in the middle. Here the CDR3 reads CASSFYTILNQPQHF. The CDR3 coding sequence is TGTGCCAGCAGCTTTTACACAATCTTAAATCAGCCCCAGCATTTT.

This clone was counted once. This sequence joins TRBV5-1 and TRBJ2-2; D remains unclear. V gave up 0 bases and J gave up 7 bases, with 13 bases separating them. CDR3 length: 15 residues. Germline V lookup: CDR1 SGHRS, CDR2 YFSETQ. CDR3 protein: CASSLAEFGVGELFF. CDR3 coding DNA: TGCGCCAGCAGCTTGGCCGAGTTTGGAGTCGGGGAGCTGTTTTTT.

CDR3 sequence: CASSPGQGANGELFF. CDR3 DNA: TGTGCCAGCAGCCCGGGACAGGGGGCAAATGGGGAGCTGTTTTTT. The V call is TRBV7-8, the J call TRBJ2-2; 12 nucleotides align to TRBD1. J gave up 8 bases and V 5 bases, and 6 bases lay outside the gene matches. The length of the CDR3 is 15 residues. Germline assignment: CDR1 SGHVS and CDR2 FQNEAQ.

V usage is TRBV19 and J usage is TRBJ1-5; D ambiguous. V gave up 6 bases and J gave up 0 bases, with 9 bases separating them. CDR1 and CDR2 from the germline V gene are LNHDA and SQIVND (reference sequence). The CDR3 length is 14 residues. The CDR3 DNA follows: TGTGCCAGTAGGGCGTACGATAGCAATCAGCCCCAGCATTTT. It encodes CASRAYDSNQPQHF.

V gene TRBV6-5 combines with J gene TRBJ1-4; perhaps TRBD1 as D (5 bases). V dropped 3 bases and J dropped 8 bases, with 13 bases sitting between them. Germline assignment: CDR1 MNHEY and CDR2 SVGAGI. The CDR3 loop spans 14 amino acids. DNA for the CDR3: TGTGCCAGCAGTTATCAAGGGGCGGGCGAAAAACTGTTTTTT. Translating it yields CASSYQGAGEKLFF.

Written as DNA, the CDR3 is TGTGCCAGCAGCTTAACGGGGGAGTCTGAAGCTTTCTTT. It translates to CASSLTGESEAFF. V gene TRBV7-3 combines with J gene TRBJ1-1; D is possibly TRBD1 (5 bases). Germline CDR1 SGHTA, CDR2 FQGTGA. Trimming shortened V by 0 bases and J by 6 bases, and 8 bases separated the two germline ends. The CDR3 covers 13 residues.

The V gene is TRBV7-2, the J gene TRBJ1-2; 7 nucleotides match TRBD1. This CDR3 region has 15 residues. V was clipped by 5 bases and J by 4 bases; unmatched bases: 10. The V gene's germline CDR1 is SGHTA and CDR2 FQGNSA. The CDR3 loop reads CASSPDRALSYGYTF. The CDR3 nucleotides read TGTGCCAGCAGCCCAGACAGGGCGCTTAGCTATGGCTACACCTTC.

V usage is TRBV27 and J usage is TRBJ1-1; 8 bases line up with TRBD1. V shed 9 bases and J 6 bases; nucleotides not matched to a gene: 6. The germline V gene encodes CDR1 MNHEY and CDR2 SMNVEV (reference sequence). The CDR3 is made up of 12 amino acids. The CDR3 sequence: CASWTGLSEAFF. The CDR3, as DNA: TGTGCCAGTTGGACAGGGCTTTCTGAAGCTTTCTTT.

The chain carries TRBV5-1 and TRBJ1-1; maybe TRBD1 (6 bases). V gave up 0 bases and J gave up 2 bases, with 17 bases separating them. The CDR3 is 17 residues long. The germline gives CDR1 SGHRS, CDR2 YFSETQ. CDR3 in DNA: TGCGCCAGCAGCTTGGGTCCAGGGAGGGGGTCAAACACTGAAGCTTTCTTT. This codes for CASSLGPGRGSNTEAFF.

This rearrangement joins TRBV2 to TRBJ1-1, with 8 bases that match TRBD1. Trimming at V came to 6 bases and at J to 7 bases, leaving 7 bases not matched to a gene. CDR1 is SNHLY, CDR2 FYNNEI, per germline. The CDR3 runs 13 residues. The DNA of the CDR3 is TGTGCCAGCAGGGAGGACAGGGTAGTTGAAGCTTTCTTT. Translated: CASREDRVVEAFF.